Below are 6 T cell receptor beta chains sequenced from a single sample in a study of regulatory T cells in long-lasting Graves disease. Time point: newly diagnosed GD, antithyroid drugs for less than 3 months. PBMCs provided the RNA from which the TCR library was made. CDR3-region Arm-PCR and iRepertoire HTBI primers produced the TCR beta libraries. TCRdb re-called the multiplex PCR reads with MiXCR, one entry per CDR3 protein. The sample lists approximately 300,000 distinct CDR3 sequences, approximately 20% seen once, with roughly 35% in the top ten. Sequenced here: peripheral blood mononuclear cells (PBMCs), sampled at new diagnosis, from a patient treated with antithyroid drugs. The source of these receptors is a female donor with Graves disease.

The gene calls are TRBV2 and TRBJ1-1; D ambiguous. The V end lost 7 bases, the J end lost 1 base, and 7 bases lay between the germline ends. The CDR3 is 12 amino acids. Germline lookup yields CDR1 SNHLY and CDR2 FYNNEI. CDR3 protein: CASNMANTEAFF. In nucleotides, the CDR3 is TGTGCCAGCAATATGGCGAACACTGAAGCTTTCTTT.

This clonotype was detected ten times or more. The V and J genes are TRBV5-6 and TRBJ1-6; the D gene is possibly TRBD1 (6 bases). The CDR3 is 17 residues long. CDR1 is SGHDT and CDR2 is YYEEEE in the germline V gene. Trimming pared 1 base from V and 5 bases from J, leaving 16 bases between. The CDR3 DNA follows: TGTGCCAGCAGCTTGCGTGTTTCGCGACAGGATAATTCACCCCTCCACTTT. Amino acid sequence: CASSLRVSRQDNSPLHF.

This clonotype appeared many times. This chain joins TRBV19 and TRBJ1-2; 9 bases match TRBD1. Trimming cost V 9 bases and J 6 bases; bases outside gene matches: 5. Germline lookup yields CDR1 LNHDA and CDR2 SQIVND (reference sequence). This CDR3 contains 12 residues. The CDR3 region is CASRTGVDGYTF. The CDR3 DNA sequence: TGTGCCAGCAGGACAGGGGTGGATGGCTACACCTTC.

This clonotype was picked up many times. J is TRBJ2-7 and V is TRBV12-3 or TRBV12-4; D is perhaps TRBD2 (6 bases). The germline V and J ends were trimmed by 6 bases and 5 bases, with 14 bases remaining between them. CDR3 length: 13 residues. CDR3 sequence (DNA): TGTGCCAGCAGGCTCCTGGGAGGCCACGAGCAGTACTTC. It is translated as CASRLLGGHEQYF.

This clonotype was seen many times. The V and J genes are TRBV6-1 and TRBJ1-4; no clear D. Germline lookup yields CDR1 MNHNS and CDR2 SASEGT. The CDR3 loop spans 11 amino acids. Trimming removed 7 bases from V and 14 bases from J, with 14 bases in between. Here the CDR3 DNA reads TGTGCCAGCACCAAAGACGGATCTCTGTTTTTT. Encoded protein: CASTKDGSLFF.

This clonotype was observed many times. CDR3 sequence reads: CASSHKGWNEQFF. The CDR3 DNA sequence: TGTGCCAGCAGCCACAAGGGGTGGAATGAGCAGTTCTTC. This chain uses TRBV14 with TRBJ2-1; tentative D call: TRBD1 (5 bases). The CDR3 contains 13 residues. Germline CDR1 and CDR2: SGHDN and FVKESK. The V gene lost 3 bases and the J gene lost 7 bases, with 10 bases spanning the gap.